The present T cell receptor beta chain was sequenced within a study of blood T cell repertoires in COVID-19 (dated by TCRdb to the early 2020s). For the wider study: The collaborator samples originated in the United States, Italy and Spain and spanned the acute and convalescent phases of COVID-19. Samples came from the ongoing ImmuneRACE study (first 160 participants) plus 1,254 subjects from 6 global collaborators. The dataset comprised deeply sampled blood TCRbeta repertoires from subjects exposed to, actively infected with, or recovered from COVID-19. The material from the prospective study consisted of cDNA or gDNA derived from T cells, B-cell-depleted T cells, or PBMCs. Nearly every sample came with metadata listing a de-identified subject ID, COVID-19 status, age in years and sex. A freely available public database, intended as a resource for researchers studying the immune response to SARS-CoV-2, is where the repertoires were released. HLA class I and class II types, where available, came from metadata supplied by the sample provider rather than from assay-based typing. What the work shows at the level of the full study, not this receptor alone: How much clinical and demographic metadata was included differed by source and by participant, and the metadata was provided uncurated.

From the cysteine through the phenylalanine, the CDR3 covers 12 amino acids. Kept here is only the CDR3 DNA, which spans 36 bases and is read in frame from base 1. The V and J ends are trimmed by 4 bases and 6 bases, leaving 9 bases between them. CDR1 and CDR2 are read off the germline V gene (reference sequence) as LGHDT and YNNKEL. TCRbeta CDR3 regions were amplified from genomic DNA using the immunoSEQ Assay, a bias-controlled multiplex PCR. The authors' pipeline ran thus. Within the assay, amplification of reference gene primers was used to estimate how many nucleated cells each sample contained. To quantify the absolute abundance of each unique TCRbeta CDR3 rearrangement, sequence reads were collapsed and filtered. Productive Simpson clonality was computed per sample as the square root of Simpson's diversity index over productive rearrangements. The table was pulled from immuneACCESS by TCRdb, which kept in-frame rearrangements only. Such tables lose some clones; where checked, under half of the loss comes from unresolved V genes, and the rest has no known cause. V and J calls and clone size are copied from that table; D and trimming were computed from the DNA. This sample gives around 130,000 clones in total; about 85% of them show up just once. Clones ranked in the top ten supply around 4.7% of the sample.

Collaborating institutions collected whole blood in K2EDTA tubes following their own protocols. Collaborator samples were shipped for TCRbeta analysis as frozen whole blood, isolated PBMCs, or DNA extracted from either sample type. About this clone: Its antigen remains unidentified. No per-base quality is available; no much larger clone lies one base away.

The chain links TRBV3-1 (or the pseudogene TRBV3-2) with TRBJ1-2, with the D gene not confidently named. This clonotype was obtained from a human donor in a cohort sampled during active COVID-19. Sequenced material: peripheral blood. The bases read TGTGCCAGCAGCCCCGGGGTTGATGGCTACACCTTC. Translated, it gives CASSPGVDGYTF.